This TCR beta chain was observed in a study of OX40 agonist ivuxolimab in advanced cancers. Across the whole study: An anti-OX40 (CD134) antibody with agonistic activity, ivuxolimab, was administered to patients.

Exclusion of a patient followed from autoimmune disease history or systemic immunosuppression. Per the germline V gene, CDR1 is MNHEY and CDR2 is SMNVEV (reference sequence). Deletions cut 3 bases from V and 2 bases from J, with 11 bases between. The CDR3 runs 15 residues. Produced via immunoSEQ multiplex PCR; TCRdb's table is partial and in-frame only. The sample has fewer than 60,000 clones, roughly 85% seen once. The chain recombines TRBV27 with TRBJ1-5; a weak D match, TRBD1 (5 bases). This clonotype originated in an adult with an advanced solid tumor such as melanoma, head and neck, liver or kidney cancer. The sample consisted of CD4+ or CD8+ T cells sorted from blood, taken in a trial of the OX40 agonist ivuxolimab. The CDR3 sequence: CASSFLGRGNQPQHF. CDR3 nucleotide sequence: TGTGCCAGCAGTTTTTTGGGACGGGGCAATCAGCCCCAGCATTTT.